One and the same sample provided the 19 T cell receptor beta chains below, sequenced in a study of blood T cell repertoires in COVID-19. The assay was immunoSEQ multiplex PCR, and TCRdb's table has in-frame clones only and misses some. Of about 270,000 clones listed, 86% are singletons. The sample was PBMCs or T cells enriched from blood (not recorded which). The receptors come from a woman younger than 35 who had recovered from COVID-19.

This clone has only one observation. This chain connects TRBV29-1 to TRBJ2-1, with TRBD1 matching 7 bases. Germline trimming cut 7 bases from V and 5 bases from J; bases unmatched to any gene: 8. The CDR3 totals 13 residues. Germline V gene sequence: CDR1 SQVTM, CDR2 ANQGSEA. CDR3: CSAEDRVHNEQFF. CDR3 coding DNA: TGCAGCGCCGAAGACAGGGTTCACAATGAGCAGTTCTTC.

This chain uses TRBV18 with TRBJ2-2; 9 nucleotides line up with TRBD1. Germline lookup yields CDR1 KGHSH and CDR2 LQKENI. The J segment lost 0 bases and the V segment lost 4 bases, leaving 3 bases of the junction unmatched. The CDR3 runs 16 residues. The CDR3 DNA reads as TGTGCCAGCTCACTTAGGGACAGGGCGAACACCGGGGAGCTGTTTTTT. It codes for CASSLRDRANTGELFF.

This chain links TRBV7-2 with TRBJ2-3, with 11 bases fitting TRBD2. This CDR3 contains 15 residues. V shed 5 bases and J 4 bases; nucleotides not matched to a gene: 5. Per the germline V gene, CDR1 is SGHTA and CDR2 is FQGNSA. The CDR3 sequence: CASSGSGGGADTQYF. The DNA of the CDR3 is TGTGCCAGCAGCGGTAGCGGGGGGGGAGCAGATACGCAGTATTTT.

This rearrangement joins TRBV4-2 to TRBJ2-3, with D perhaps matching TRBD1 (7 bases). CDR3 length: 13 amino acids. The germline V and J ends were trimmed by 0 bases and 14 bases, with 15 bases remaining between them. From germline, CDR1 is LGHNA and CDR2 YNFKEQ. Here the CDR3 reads CASSQDRGTLPYF. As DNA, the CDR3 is TGTGCCAGCAGCCAAGACAGGGGGACTTTACCGTATTTT.

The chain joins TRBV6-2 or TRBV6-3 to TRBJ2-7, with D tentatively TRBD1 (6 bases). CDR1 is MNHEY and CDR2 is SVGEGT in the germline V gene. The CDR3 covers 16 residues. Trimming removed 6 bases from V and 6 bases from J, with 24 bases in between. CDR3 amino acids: CASSQARTTGWGEQYF. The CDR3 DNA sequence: TGTGCCAGCAGCCAGGCCCGTACGACAGGCTGGGGCGAGCAGTACTTC.

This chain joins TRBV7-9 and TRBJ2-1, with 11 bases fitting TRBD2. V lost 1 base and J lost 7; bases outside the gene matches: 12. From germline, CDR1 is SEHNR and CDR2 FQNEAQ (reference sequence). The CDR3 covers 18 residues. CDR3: CASSLGGTSGPVGNEQFF. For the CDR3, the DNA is TGTGCCAGCAGCTTAGGTGGGACTAGCGGCCCGGTAGGGAATGAGCAGTTCTTC.

For the CDR3, the DNA is TGTGCCAGCAGCCAAGAGGGGCCTCGCTATGGCTACACCTTC. Its protein is CASSQEGPRYGYTF. The rearrangement links TRBV3-1 (or the pseudogene TRBV3-2) to TRBJ1-2, with D possibly TRBD1 on 5 matching bases. This CDR3 has 14 residues. Germline values: CDR1 LGHDT, CDR2 YNNKEL (reference sequence). Trimming removed 0 bases from V and 4 bases from J, with 9 bases in between.

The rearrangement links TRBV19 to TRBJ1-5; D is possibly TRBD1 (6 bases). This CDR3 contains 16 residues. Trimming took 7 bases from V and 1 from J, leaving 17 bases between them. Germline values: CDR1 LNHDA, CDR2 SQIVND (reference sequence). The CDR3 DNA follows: TGTGCCAGTAACCCTTATACAGGGAGAAGCAATCAGCCCCAGCATTTT. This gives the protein CASNPYTGRSNQPQHF.

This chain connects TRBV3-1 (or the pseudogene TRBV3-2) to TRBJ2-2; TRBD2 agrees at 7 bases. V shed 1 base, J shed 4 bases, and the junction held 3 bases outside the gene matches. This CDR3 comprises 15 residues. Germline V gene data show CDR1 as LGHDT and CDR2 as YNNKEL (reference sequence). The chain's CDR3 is CASSQGREPTGELFF. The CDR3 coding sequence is TGTGCCAGCAGCCAAGGGCGGGAGCCCACCGGGGAGCTGTTTTTT.

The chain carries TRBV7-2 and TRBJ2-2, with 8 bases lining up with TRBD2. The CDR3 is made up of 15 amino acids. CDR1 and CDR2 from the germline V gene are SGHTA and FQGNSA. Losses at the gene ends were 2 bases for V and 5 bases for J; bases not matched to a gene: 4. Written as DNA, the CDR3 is TGTGCCAGCAGCTTAAACGGGAGGGCAACCGGGGAGCTGTTTTTT. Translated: CASSLNGRATGELFF.

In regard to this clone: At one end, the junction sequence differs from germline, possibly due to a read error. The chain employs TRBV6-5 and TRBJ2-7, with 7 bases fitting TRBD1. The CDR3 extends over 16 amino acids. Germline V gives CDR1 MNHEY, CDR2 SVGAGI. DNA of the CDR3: TGTGCCAGCAGTTACTCTTGGACAGGTAACTCCGACGAGCAGTACTTC. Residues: CASSYSWTGNSDEQYF.

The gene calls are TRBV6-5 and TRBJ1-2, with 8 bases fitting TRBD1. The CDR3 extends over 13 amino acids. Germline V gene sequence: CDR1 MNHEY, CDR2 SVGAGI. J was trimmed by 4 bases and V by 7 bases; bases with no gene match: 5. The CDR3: CASIGTGPYGYTF. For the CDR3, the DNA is TGTGCCAGCATCGGGACAGGTCCCTATGGCTACACCTTC.

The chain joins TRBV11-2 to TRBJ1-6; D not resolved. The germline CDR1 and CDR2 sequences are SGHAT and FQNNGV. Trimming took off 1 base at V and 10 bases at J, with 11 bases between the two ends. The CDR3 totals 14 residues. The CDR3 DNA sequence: TGTGCCAGCAGCTTAGCCGGAGGAACGTCACCCCTCCACTTT. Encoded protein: CASSLAGGTSPLHF.

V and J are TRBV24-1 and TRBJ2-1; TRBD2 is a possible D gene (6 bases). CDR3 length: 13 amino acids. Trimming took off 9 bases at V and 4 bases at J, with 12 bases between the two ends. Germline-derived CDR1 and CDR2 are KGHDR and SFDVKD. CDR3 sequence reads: CATGGWGYNEQFF. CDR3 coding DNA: TGTGCCACCGGGGGGTGGGGGTACAATGAGCAGTTCTTC.

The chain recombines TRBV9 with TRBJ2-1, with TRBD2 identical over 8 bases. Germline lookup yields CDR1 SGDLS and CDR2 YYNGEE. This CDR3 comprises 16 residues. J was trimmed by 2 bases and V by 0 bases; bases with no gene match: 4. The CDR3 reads CASSVDTGGPYNEQFF. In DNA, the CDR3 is TGTGCCAGCAGCGTAGATACGGGGGGGCCCTACAATGAGCAGTTCTTC.

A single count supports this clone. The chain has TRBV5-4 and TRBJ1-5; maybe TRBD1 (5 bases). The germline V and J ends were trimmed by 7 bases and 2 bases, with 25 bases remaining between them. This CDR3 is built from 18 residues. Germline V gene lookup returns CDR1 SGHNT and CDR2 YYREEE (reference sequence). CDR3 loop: CASEPVPGWAQGNQPQHF. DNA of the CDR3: TGTGCCAGCGAGCCAGTGCCAGGGTGGGCGCAGGGCAATCAGCCCCAGCATTTT.

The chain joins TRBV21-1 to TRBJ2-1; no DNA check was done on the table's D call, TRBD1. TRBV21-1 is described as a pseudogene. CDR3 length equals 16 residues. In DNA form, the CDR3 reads TGTGCCAGCAGCAAAGTGGGCCCCCCTTCGTACAATGAGCAGTTCTTC. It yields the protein CASSKVGPPSYNEQFF.

The CDR3 loop is CASSPIQGAGNTIYF. CDR3 DNA sequence: TGTGCCAGCAGCCCCATACAGGGCGCTGGAAACACCATATATTTT. The rearrangement links TRBV11-2 to TRBJ1-3, with D perhaps matching TRBD1 (6 bases). The CDR3 runs 15 residues. Trimming shortened V by 5 bases and J by 2 bases, and 13 bases separated the two germline ends. Germline CDR1 and CDR2: SGHAT and FQNNGV.

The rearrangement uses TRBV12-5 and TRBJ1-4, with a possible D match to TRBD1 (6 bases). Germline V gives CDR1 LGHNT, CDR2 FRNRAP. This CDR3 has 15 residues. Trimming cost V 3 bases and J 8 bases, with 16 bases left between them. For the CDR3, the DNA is TGTGCTAGTGGTTTAGTCTGGGGACAAACGGAAAAACTGTTTTTT. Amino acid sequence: CASGLVWGQTEKLFF.